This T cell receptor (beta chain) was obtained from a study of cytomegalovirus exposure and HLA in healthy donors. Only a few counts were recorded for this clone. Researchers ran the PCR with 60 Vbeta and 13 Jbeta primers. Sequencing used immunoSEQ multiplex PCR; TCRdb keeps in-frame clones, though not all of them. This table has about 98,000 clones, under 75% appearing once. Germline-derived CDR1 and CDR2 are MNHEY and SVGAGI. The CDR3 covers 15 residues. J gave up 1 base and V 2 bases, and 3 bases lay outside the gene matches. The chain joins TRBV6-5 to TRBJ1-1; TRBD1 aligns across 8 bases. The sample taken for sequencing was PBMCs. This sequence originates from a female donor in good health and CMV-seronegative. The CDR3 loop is CASSYRTGRNTEAFF. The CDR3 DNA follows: TGTGCCAGCAGTTACCGGACAGGGAGGAACACTGAAGCTTTCTTT.